The rows below give T cell receptor beta chains drawn from one sample of a study of blood T cells in healthy people across ages. Via MiXCR, TCRdb re-called the 5' RACE reads, giving one row per CDR3 protein. The sample lists more than 750,000 distinct CDR3 sequences, about 28% occurring once. The sample was also reused in another study, on T cells of mothers and their children.

The sample comprised blood. Receptor source: a woman aged 40 to 55 in good health. Each CDR3 is given with its conserved first and last residue. The D gene is left open where the match is weak. Clone size is given for some rows only: seen once, a few or many times, or a class if the clone is expanded.

j_call cdr3_length v_call clone_size d_call cdr3_nt cdr3_aa
TRBJ2-2 15 TRBV9 many . TGTGCCAGCAGCGTAGTAGTAGGGGGAACCGGGGAGCTGTTTTTT CASSVVVGGTGELFF
TRBJ1-1 15 TRBV10-3 few . TGTGCCATCAACAACGTAGGGGGATTTAACACTGAAGCTTTCTTT CAINNVGGFNTEAFF
TRBJ1-5 15 TRBV18 . . TGTGCCAGCTCACCGATCAGGAATAGCAATCAGCCCCAGCATTTT CASSPIRNSNQPQHF
TRBJ1-2 14 TRBV7-6 few . TGTGCCAGCAGTCCCCTCGCAGGGGCCGGGGGCTACACCTTC CASSPLAGAGGYTF
TRBJ2-5 16 TRBV14 many . TGTGCCAGCAGCAAGGAGGGTCCGTCCCTGAGCAGTGAGCAGTACTTC CASSKEGPSLSSEQYF
TRBJ1-2 13 TRBV27 . TRBD1 TGTGCCAGCAGGCCAGGGGGAAACTATGGCCACACCTTC CASRPGGNYGHTF
TRBJ1-2 14 TRBV6-2/TRBV6-3 . TRBD1 TGTGCCAGCAGTTATTCGGACAGGAGAAATGGCTACACCTTC CASSYSDRRNGYTF
TRBJ2-3 15 TRBV4-3 few . TGCGCCAGCAGCCAAGTATCGGGACTCGTAGATACGCAGTATTTT CASSQVSGLVDTQYF
TRBJ1-4 15 TRBV7-2 few . TGTGCCAGCAGTCCACAACCGGGTCGTAATGAAAAACTGTTTTTT CASSPQPGRNEKLFF
TRBJ1-1 14 TRBV6-6 many . TGTGCCAGCAACCCCTGGGCAGGGCGTGCTGAAGCTTTCTTT CASNPWAGRAEAFF
TRBJ2-5 15 TRBV27 . TRBD1 TGTGCCAGCAGTTTCCGGACAGGTCTCCAAGAGACCCAGTACTTC CASSFRTGLQETQYF
TRBJ2-3 16 TRBV24-1 few . TGTGCCACCAGTGATGGTTTGGACTATCCCGCGGATACGCAGTATTTT CATSDGLDYPADTQYF
TRBJ2-4 15 TRBV29-1 many TRBD2 TGCAGCGTTAGGGTAACAGGGCCTTCGGGGGGGATTCAGTACTTC CSVRVTGPSGGIQYF
TRBJ2-1 14 TRBV28 many TRBD1 TGTGCCAGCAGTCCTCCGGGACAGGTCAATGAGCAGTTCTTC CASSPPGQVNEQFF
TRBJ2-1 17 TRBV3-1 few TRBD2 TGTGCCAGCAGCCTGAGGACTAGCGGGGGGAAGAACAATGAGCAGTTCTTC CASSLRTSGGKNNEQFF
TRBJ2-1 15 TRBV15 . TRBD2 TGTGCCACCAGCAGAGATAGCGGGGGCTACAATGAGCAGTTCTTC CATSRDSGGYNEQFF
TRBJ2-1 16 TRBV20-1 . . TGCAGTGCTAGAGATTGGCTGGCGGGGCGTCATGGTGAGCAGTTCTTC CSARDWLAGRHGEQFF
TRBJ2-4 17 TRBV12-3/TRBV12-4 . TRBD2 TGTGCCAGCAGTTTAGGTAGCGGGGGAGCGAGGAGGAATGAGCAGTACTTC CASSLGSGGARRNEQYF